This TCR beta chain was observed in a study of response to subunit inactivated influenza vaccine. General observations from the study: Only a handful of new T cells, the authors suggested, are recruited with each seasonal influenza vaccination.

This clonotype was picked up a small number of times. The antigen is not known. TCRdb re-derived calls from the RT-PCR reads in MiXCR, one entry per CDR3 protein. The sample yields approximately 500,000 distinct CDR3 sequences, over 10% seen once. CDR3 size: 13 residues. The germline V gene has CDR1 GTSNPN and CDR2 SVGIG (reference sequence). Trimming took off 7 bases at V and 0 bases at J, with 10 bases between the two ends. The chain recombines TRBV30 with TRBJ2-1; D unresolved. This sample comprised PBMCs from blood, obtained more than 35 days after vaccination. The sequence was obtained from a man over 45 who received an inactivated influenza vaccine. The CDR3 coding sequence is TGTGCCTTGAACGTTATCTCCTACAATGAGCAGTTCTTC. Its protein is CALNVISYNEQFF.